This T cell receptor beta chain is from a study of blood T cell repertoires in COVID-19 (dated by TCRdb to the early 2020s). Background on the whole study: Samples from collaborators originated in the United States, Italy and Spain and spanned both the acute and convalescent phases of COVID-19. The prospective study material was composed of cDNA or gDNA derived from T cells, B-cell-depleted T cells, or PBMCs. The dataset comprised deeply sampled blood TCRbeta repertoires from subjects exposed to, actively infected with, or recovered from COVID-19. The repertoires were made available in a free public database intended to serve as a resource for research on the immune response to SARS-CoV-2. The samples were drawn from two sources: the first 160 participants of the ongoing ImmuneRACE study, and 950 to 1,500 subjects contributed by 6 global collaborators. Sample metadata almost always included a de-identified subject ID, COVID-19 status, age in years and sex. Where available, HLA class I and class II types were taken from metadata supplied by the sample provider and were not determined by assay-based typing. Study-level results and caveats: Clinical and demographic metadata were provided uncurated, with the amount varying by source and participant.

Whole blood was collected in K2EDTA tubes by collaborating institutions according to the institutions' own protocols. Collaborator samples were shipped for TCRbeta analysis as frozen whole blood, isolated PBMCs, or DNA extracted from either sample type. About this clone itself: Its antigen has not been determined. No base qualities exist here, and no much larger clone lies one base off it.

The immunoSEQ Assay, a bias-controlled multiplex PCR, was used to amplify TCRbeta CDR3 regions from genomic DNA. The published analysis was carried out like this. The number of nucleated cells in each sample was estimated from the amplification of reference gene primers within the assay. Sequence reads were collapsed and filtered to measure the absolute abundance of every unique TCRbeta CDR3 rearrangement. For each sample, productive Simpson clonality was calculated by taking the square root of Simpson's diversity index across productive rearrangements. The clones in this table, taken by TCRdb from immuneACCESS, are in-frame only. Not every clone is retained; where verified, under half of the shortfall comes from an unresolved V gene, and the cause of the rest is unknown. Clone size and V and J calls were adopted from that table, with D and trimming inferred from the DNA. This sample holds roughly 120,000 clones; approximately 80% were observed only once. Approximately 7.9% of the sample comes from the top ten.

Material for sequencing was peripheral blood. The sequence was collected from an elderly woman with active or convalescent COVID-19.

The CDR3 has the sequence CASSLASTVGYTF. The bases are TGTGCCAGCAGTTTAGCCTCGACAGTTGGCTACACCTTC. Recombination joined TRBV12-3 or TRBV12-4 with TRBJ1-2, with TRBD1 tentatively as D gene (5 bases match). From its cysteine to its phenylalanine, the CDR3 spans 13 amino acids. The kept DNA is CDR3 alone, 39 bases in frame from the first base. At the junction V is shortened by 0 bases and J by 7 bases, with 9 bases in between.